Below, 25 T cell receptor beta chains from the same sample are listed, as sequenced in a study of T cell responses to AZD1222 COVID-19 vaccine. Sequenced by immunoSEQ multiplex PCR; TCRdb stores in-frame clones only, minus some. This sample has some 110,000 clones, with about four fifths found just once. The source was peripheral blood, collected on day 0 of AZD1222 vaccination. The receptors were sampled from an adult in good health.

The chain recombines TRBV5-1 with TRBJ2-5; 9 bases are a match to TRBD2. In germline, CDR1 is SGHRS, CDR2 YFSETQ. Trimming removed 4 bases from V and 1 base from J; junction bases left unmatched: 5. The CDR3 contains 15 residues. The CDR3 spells CASSDLAGAQETQYF. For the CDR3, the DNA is TGCGCCAGCAGCGATTTAGCGGGGGCCCAAGAGACCCAGTACTTC.

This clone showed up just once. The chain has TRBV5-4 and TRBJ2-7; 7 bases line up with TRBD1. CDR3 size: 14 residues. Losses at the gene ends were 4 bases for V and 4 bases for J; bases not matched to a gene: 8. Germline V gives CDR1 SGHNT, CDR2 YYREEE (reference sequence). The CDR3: CASSGTDRDYEQYF. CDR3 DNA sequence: TGTGCCAGCAGCGGGACAGACAGGGATTACGAGCAGTACTTC.

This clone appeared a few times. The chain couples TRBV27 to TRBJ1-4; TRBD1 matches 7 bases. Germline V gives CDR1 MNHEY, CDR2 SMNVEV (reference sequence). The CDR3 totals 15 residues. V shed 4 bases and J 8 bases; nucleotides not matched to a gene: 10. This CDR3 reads CASSSTGWDTEKLFF. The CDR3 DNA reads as TGTGCCAGCAGTTCGACAGGGTGGGATACGGAAAAACTGTTTTTT.

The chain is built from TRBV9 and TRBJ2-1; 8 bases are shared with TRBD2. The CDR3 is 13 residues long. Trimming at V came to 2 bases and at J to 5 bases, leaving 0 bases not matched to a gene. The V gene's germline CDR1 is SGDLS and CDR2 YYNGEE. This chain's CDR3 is CASSVGLDNEQFF. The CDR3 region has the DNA TGTGCCAGCAGCGTGGGACTAGACAATGAGCAGTTCTTC.

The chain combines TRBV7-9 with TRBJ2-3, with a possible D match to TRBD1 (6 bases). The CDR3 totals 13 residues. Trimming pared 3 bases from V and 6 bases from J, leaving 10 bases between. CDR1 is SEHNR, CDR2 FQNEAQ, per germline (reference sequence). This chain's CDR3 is CASSFSTGDTQYF. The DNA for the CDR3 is TGTGCCAGCAGCTTCAGTACAGGGGATACGCAGTATTTT.

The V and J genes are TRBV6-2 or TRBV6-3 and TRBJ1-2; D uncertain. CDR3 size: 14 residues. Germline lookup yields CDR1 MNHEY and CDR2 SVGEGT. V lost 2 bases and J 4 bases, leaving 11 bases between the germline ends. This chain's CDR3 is CASSYLPTVYGYTF. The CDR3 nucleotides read TGTGCCAGCAGTTACCTACCAACCGTCTATGGCTACACCTTC.

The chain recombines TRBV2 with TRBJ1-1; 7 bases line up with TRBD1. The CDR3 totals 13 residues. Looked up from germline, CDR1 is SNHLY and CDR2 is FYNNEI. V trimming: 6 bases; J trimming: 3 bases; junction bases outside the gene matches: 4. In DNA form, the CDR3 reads TGTGCCAGCAGCCGGGACAGCTACACTGAAGCTTTCTTT. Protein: CASSRDSYTEAFF.

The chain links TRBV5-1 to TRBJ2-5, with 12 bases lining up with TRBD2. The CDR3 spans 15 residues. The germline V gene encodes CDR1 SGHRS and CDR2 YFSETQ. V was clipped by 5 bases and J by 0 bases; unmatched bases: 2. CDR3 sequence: CASRGTSGYQETQYF. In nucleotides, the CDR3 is TGCGCCAGCAGAGGGACTAGCGGGTACCAAGAGACCCAGTACTTC.

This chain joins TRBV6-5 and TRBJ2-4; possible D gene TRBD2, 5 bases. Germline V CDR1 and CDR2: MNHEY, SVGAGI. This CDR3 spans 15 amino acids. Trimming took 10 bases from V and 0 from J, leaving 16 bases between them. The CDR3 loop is CATKRALLAKNIQYF. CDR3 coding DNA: TGTGCCACTAAGAGGGCACTCTTAGCCAAAAACATTCAGTACTTC.

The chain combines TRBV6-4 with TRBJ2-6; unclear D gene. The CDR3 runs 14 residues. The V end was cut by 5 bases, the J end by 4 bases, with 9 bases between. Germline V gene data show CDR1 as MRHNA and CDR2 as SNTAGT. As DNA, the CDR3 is TGTGCCAGCAGTAGAAGCGACGGGGCCAACGTCCTGACTTTC. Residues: CASSRSDGANVLTF.

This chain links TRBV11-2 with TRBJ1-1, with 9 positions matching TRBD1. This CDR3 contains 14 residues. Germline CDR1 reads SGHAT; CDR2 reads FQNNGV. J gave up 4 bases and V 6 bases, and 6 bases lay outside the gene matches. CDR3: CASRSRDRATEAFF. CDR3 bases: TGTGCCAGCAGGAGCCGGGACAGGGCCACTGAAGCTTTCTTT.

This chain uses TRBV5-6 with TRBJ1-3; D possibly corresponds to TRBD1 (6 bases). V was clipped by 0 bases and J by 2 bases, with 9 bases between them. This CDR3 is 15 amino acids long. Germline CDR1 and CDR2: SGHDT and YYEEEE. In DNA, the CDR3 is TGTGCCAGCAGCTTGGCACAGGGAACTGGAAACACCATATATTTT. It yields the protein CASSLAQGTGNTIYF.

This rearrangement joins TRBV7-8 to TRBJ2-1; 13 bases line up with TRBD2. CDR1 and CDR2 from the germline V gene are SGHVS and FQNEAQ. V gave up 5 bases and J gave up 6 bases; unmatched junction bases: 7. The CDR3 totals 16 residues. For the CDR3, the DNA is TGTGCCAGCAGCCCTAAGACTAGCGGGGGGCGCAATGAGCAGTTCTTC. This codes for CASSPKTSGGRNEQFF.

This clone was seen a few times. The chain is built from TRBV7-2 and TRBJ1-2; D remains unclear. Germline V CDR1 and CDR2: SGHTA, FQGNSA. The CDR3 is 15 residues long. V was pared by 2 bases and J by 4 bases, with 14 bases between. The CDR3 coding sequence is TGTGCCAGCAGCTTAAGGGCGGCCATGCGCTATGGCTACACCTTC. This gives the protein CASSLRAAMRYGYTF.

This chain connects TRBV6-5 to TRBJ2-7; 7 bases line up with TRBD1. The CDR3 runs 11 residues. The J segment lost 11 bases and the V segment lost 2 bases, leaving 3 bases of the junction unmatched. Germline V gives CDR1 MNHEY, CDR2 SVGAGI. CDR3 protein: CASSYLQGKYF. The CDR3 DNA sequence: TGTGCCAGCAGTTACCTACAGGGGAAGTACTTC.

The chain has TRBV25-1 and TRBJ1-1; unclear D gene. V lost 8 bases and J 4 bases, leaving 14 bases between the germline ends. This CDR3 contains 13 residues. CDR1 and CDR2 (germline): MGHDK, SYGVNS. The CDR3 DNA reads TGTGCCAGCGCCCCGTCGGCGGTCACTGAAGCTTTCTTT. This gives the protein CASAPSAVTEAFF.

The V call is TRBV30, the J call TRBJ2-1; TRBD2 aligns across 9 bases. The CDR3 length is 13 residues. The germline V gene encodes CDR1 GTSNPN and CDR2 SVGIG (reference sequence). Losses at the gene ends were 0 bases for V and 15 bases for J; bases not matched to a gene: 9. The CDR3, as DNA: TGTGCCTGGAGTGTAGGAAGGCGGGGGGGCAGGTTCTTC. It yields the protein CAWSVGRRGGRFF.

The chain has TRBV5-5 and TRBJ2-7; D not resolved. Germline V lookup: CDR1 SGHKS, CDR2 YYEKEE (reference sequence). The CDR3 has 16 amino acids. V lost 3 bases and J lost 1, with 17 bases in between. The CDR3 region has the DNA TGTGCCAGCAGCTCCTCACCTTGGGTGGGGTCCTACGAGCAGTACTTC. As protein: CASSSSPWVGSYEQYF. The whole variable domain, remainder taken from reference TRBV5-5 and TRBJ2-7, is DAGVTQSPTHLIKTRGQQVTLRCSPISGHKSVSWYQQVLGQGPQFIFQYYEKEERGRGNFPDRFSARQFPNYSSELNVNALLLGDSALYLCASSSSPWVGSYEQYFGPGTRLTVT.

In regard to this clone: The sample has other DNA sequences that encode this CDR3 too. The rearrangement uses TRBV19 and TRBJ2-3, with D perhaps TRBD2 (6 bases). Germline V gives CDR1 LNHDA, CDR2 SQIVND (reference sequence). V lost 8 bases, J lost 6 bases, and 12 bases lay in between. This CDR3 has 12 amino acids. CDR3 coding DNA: TGTGCCAGTCGTCAGAGCGGGGATACGCAGTATTTT. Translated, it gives CASRQSGDTQYF.

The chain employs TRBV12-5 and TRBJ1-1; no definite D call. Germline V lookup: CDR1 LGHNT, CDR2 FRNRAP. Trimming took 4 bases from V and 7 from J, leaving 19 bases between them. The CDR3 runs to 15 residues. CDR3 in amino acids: CASGSLQNSYGEAFF. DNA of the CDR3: TGTGCTAGTGGTTCCCTGCAAAACTCCTATGGTGAAGCTTTCTTT.

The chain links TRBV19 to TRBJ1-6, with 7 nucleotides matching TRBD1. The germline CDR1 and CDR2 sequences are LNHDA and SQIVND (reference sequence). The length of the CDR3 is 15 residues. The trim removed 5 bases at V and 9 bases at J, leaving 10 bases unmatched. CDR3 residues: CASSGGQLQGSPLHF. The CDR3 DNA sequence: TGTGCCAGTAGTGGGGGACAGCTACAGGGTTCACCCCTCCACTTT.

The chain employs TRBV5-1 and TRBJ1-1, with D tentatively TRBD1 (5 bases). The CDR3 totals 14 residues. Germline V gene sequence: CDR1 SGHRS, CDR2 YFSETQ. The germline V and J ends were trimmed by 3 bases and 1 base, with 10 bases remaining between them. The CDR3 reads CASSSGPTNTEAFF. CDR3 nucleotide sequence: TGCGCCAGCAGCTCGGGACCGACGAACACTGAAGCTTTCTTT.

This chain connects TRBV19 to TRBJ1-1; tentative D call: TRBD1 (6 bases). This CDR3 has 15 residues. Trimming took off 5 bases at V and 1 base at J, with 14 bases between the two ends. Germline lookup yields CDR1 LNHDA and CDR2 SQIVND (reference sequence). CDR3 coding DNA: TGTGCCAGTAGTCCTTTTGTAGGGGGGAACACTGAAGCTTTCTTT. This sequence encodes CASSPFVGGNTEAFF.

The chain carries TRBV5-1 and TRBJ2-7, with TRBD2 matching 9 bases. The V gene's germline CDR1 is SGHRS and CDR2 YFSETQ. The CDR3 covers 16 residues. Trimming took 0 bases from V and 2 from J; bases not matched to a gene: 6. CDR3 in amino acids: CASSLGGLATTYEQYF. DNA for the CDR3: TGCGCCAGCAGCTTGGGAGGACTAGCGACTACCTACGAGCAGTACTTC. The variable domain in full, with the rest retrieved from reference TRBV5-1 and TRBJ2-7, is KAGVTQTPRYLIKTRGQQVTLSCSPISGHRSVSWYQQTPGQGLQFLFEYFSETQRNKGNFPGRFSGRQFSNSRSEMNVSTLELGDSALYLCASSLGGLATTYEQYFGPGTRLTVT.

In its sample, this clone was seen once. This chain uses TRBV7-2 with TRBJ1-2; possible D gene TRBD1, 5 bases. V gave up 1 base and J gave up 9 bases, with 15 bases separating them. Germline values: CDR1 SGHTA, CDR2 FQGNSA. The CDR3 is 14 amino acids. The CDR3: CASSLVPGTPRYTF. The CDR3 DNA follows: TGTGCCAGCAGCTTAGTTCCAGGGACCCCTCGCTACACCTTC.